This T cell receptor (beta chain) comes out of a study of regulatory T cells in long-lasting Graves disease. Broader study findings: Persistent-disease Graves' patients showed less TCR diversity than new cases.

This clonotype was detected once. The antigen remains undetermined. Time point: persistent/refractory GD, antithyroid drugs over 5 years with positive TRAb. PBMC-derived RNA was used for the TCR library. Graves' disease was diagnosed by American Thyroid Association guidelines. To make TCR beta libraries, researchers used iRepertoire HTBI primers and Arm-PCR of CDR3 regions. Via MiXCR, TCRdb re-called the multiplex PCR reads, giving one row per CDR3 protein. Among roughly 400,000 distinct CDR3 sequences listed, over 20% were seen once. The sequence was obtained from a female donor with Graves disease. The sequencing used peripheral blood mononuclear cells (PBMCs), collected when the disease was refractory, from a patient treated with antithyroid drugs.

For the CDR3, the DNA is TGTGCCAGTAGTATCGACAGGGGCAAGCCCCAGCATTTT. This codes for CASSIDRGKPQHF. This chain uses TRBV19 with TRBJ1-5; 8 bases match TRBD1. Germline trimming cut 3 bases from V and 8 bases from J; bases unmatched to any gene: 3. The CDR3 extends over 13 amino acids. Germline V gene sequence: CDR1 LNHDA, CDR2 SQIVND (reference sequence).